Here is one T cell receptor (beta chain) with its context. As yet, its antigen is unknown. CDR1 is MNHEY and CDR2 is SVGEGT in the germline V gene. This CDR3 spans 17 amino acids. V lost 2 bases and J lost 3, with 17 bases in between. This entry is derived from a study of T cell responses to AZD1222 COVID-19 vaccine. For the study at large: Second-dose intervals of approximately 4 or approximately 12 weeks were pooled. Whole-study findings and limits: CD4 TCRs linked to vaccination spanned spike, dominating at 160-218 and 743-854. Baseline seropositivity occurred in only a handful of AZD1222 recipients. The donors showed a predominance of white British ancestry and of females, with possible underestimation of clonal diversity.

Measured with immunoSEQ multiplex PCR; TCRdb has only the in-frame clones, and not every one. The sample records about 110,000 clones, about 85% being singletons. This sample comprised peripheral blood, obtained on day 0 of AZD1222 vaccination. J is TRBJ1-5 and V is TRBV6-2 or TRBV6-3, with D tentatively TRBD1 (5 bases). This TCR was recovered from an adult in good health. CDR3 protein: CASSYQTGLRDNQPQHF. CDR3 sequence (DNA): TGTGCCAGCAGTTACCAAACAGGCCTCAGGGACAATCAGCCCCAGCATTTT.